The entry that follows covers one TCR beta chain sequence. Its antigen is unidentified. These data come from a study of shared clonotypes between healthy human individuals. Study-wide points: In several donors, around 4.8% of naive CD4 clonotypes appeared in common. Generally, naive subsets (rather than memory subsets) showed larger estimated richness.

The run depth of the assay was deep. TCRdb's table, derived via immunoSEQ multiplex PCR, lists solely in-frame clones and lacks some. The repertoire holds 2 million to 3 million clones, with more than 80% as singletons. The V gene's germline CDR1 is LNHDA and CDR2 SQIVND (reference sequence). V lost 7 bases, J lost 2 bases, and 15 bases lay in between. The CDR3 sequence is 15 residues long. This TCR derives from a man aged 18 to 30 in good health. The rearrangement uses TRBV19 and TRBJ1-5, with no clear D. Sequences were obtained from naive CD4+ T cells sorted from blood. Subset specified: CD45RA+ positively selected. Here the CDR3 DNA reads TGTGCCAGTATCCCCGTAGGAGAAGGCAATCAGCCCCAGCATTTT. Protein product: CASIPVGEGNQPQHF.